This T cell receptor (beta chain) comes out of a study of CD8+CD57+ T cells in acquired aplastic anemia. TCR beta VDJ combinations and CDR3 sequences were profiled from genomic DNA. TCRdb recomputed calls from the reads with MiXCR, one row per CDR3 protein. The table records about 210,000 distinct CDR3 sequences, around 60% of them present only once. Looked up from germline, CDR1 is DFQATT and CDR2 is SNEGSKA (reference sequence). This CDR3 region has 13 residues. Trimming cost V 7 bases and J 2 bases; bases outside gene matches: 8. The chain is built from TRBV20-1 and TRBJ2-7, with 7 bases matching TRBD1. Sequenced sample: sorted CD4+, CD8+, or CD8+CD57+ T cells (not recorded which) from PBMCs. This clonotype was sampled from a human donor in good health. This chain's CDR3 is CSVGKQGAYEQYF. CDR3 coding DNA: TGCAGTGTGGGTAAGCAGGGGGCCTACGAGCAGTACTTC.